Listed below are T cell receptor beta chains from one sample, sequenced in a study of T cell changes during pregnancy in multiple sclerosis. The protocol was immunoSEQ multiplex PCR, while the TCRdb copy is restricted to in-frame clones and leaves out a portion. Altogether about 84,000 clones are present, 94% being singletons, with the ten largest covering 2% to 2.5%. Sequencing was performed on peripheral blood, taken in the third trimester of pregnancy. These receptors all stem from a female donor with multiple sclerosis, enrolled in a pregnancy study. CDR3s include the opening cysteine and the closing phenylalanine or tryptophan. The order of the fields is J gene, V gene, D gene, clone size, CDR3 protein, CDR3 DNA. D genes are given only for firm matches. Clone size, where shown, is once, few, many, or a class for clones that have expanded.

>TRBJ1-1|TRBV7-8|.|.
CASSLGASIMNTEAFF
TGTGCCAGCAGCCTAGGGGCCAGCATTATGAACACTGAAGCTTTCTTT
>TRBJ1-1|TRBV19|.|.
CASGRAEAFF
TGTGCCAGTGGTCGGGCTGAAGCTTTCTTT
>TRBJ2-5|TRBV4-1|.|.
CASSQDSADWTQYF
TGCGCCAGCAGCCAAGATTCGGCGGATTGGACCCAGTACTTC
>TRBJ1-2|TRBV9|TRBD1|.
CASSEGAGNYGYTF
TGTGCCAGCAGCGAGGGGGCGGGAAACTATGGCTACACCTTC
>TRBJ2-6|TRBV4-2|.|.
CASSQDLSSGANVLTF
TGTGCCAGCAGCCAAGATCTAAGCTCTGGGGCCAACGTCCTGACTTTC
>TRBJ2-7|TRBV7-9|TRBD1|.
CASSRTGGKVYEQYF
TGTGCCAGCAGCCGGACAGGGGGAAAGGTCTACGAGCAGTACTTC
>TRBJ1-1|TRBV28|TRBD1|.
CASRGIDRGVTEAFF
TGTGCCAGCAGGGGGATAGACAGGGGGGTCACTGAAGCTTTCTTT
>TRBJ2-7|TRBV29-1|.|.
CSVEGRGRESEQYF
TGCAGCGTTGAAGGCAGGGGTAGGGAGTCCGAGCAGTACTTC
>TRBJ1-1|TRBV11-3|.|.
CASSTGNTEAFF
TGTGCCAGCAGCACGGGGAACACTGAAGCTTTCTTT
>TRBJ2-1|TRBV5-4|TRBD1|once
CASSSRFRDRDNEQFF
TGTGCCAGCAGCTCTCGATTCCGGGACAGGGACAATGAGCAGTTCTTC
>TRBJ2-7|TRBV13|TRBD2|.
CASSSGLAGVGEQYF
TGTGCCAGCAGCTCCGGACTAGCGGGGGTCGGGGAGCAGTACTTC
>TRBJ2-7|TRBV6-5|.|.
CASSYSAATYEQYF
TGTGCCAGCAGTTACTCAGCGGCTACCTACGAGCAGTACTTC
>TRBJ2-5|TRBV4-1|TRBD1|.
CASSQDVTTGAIETQYF
TGCGCCAGCAGCCAAGACGTAACGACAGGGGCAATAGAGACCCAGTACTTC
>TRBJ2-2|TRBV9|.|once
CASSVVAGELFF
TGTGCCAGCAGCGTAGTAGCCGGGGAGCTGTTTTTT
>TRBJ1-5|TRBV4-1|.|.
CASSQSRDINQPQHF
TGCGCCAGCAGCCAAAGCCGGGACATCAATCAGCCCCAGCATTTT
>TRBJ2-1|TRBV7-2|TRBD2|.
CASSSHSGGTYNEQFF
TGTGCCAGCAGCTCTCACTCGGGGGGGACCTACAATGAGCAGTTCTTC
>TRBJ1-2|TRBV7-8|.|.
CASSPRDRNYGYTF
TGTGCCAGCAGCCCGCGGGACCGTAACTATGGCTACACCTTC
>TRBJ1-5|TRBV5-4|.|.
CASSSEGINQPQHF
TGTGCCAGCAGTTCGGAGGGGATCAATCAGCCCCAGCATTTT
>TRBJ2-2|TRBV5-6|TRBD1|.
CASSLGQGRGTGELFF
TGTGCCAGCAGCTTGGGACAGGGGCGAGGCACCGGGGAGCTGTTTTTT
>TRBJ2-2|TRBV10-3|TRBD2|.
CAIPAGGVTGELFF
TGTGCCATCCCGGCGGGGGGGGTGACCGGGGAGCTGTTTTTT
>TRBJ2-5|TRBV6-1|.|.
CASSVPARLQGSVGTQYF
TGTGCCAGCAGTGTCCCAGCCCGTCTACAGGGAAGCGTCGGAACCCAGTACTTC
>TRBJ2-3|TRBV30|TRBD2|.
CAWSVGVAGITDTQYF
TGTGCCTGGAGTGTAGGGGTAGCGGGGATCACAGATACGCAGTATTTT
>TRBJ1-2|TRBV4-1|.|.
CASSQVLEGPYGYTF
TGCGCCAGCAGCCAAGTCCTCGAGGGCCCATATGGCTACACCTTC
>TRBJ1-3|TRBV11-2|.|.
CASSSKGGGGNTIYF
TGTGCCAGCAGCTCAAAGGGGGGGGGCGGAAACACCATATATTTT
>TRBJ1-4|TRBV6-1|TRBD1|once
CASSVTGKPQATNEKLFF
TGTGCCAGCAGTGTGACAGGGAAGCCCCAAGCAACTAATGAAAAACTGTTTTTT
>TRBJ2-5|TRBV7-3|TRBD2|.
CASSEGLAGGQETQYF
TGTGCCAGCAGCGAAGGACTAGCGGGGGGTCAAGAGACCCAGTACTTC
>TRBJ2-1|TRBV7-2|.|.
CASSFIGSENEQFF
TGTGCCAGCAGCTTCATTGGCTCGGAGAATGAGCAGTTCTTC
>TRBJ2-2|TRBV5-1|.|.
CASSLVEEGELFF
TGCGCCAGCAGCTTGGTGGAGGAAGGGGAGCTGTTTTTT
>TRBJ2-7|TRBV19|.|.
CASSIVRGSLGEQYF
TGTGCCAGTAGTATCGTGAGGGGGAGTTTGGGCGAGCAGTACTTC
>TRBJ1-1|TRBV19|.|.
CASRVRGNTEAFF
TGTGCCAGTAGAGTAAGAGGGAACACTGAAGCTTTCTTT
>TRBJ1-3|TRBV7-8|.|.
CASSVQSPFSGNTIYF
TGTGCCAGCAGCGTGCAGTCGCCCTTCTCTGGAAACACCATATATTTT
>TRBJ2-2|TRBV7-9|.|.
CASSLDRAGELFF
TGTGCCAGCAGCTTAGACAGGGCCGGGGAGCTGTTTTTT
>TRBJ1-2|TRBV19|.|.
CASSIGGEGTIYYGYTF
TGTGCCAGTAGTATAGGGGGAGAGGGTACGATTTACTATGGCTACACCTTC
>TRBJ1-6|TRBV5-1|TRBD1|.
CASSAKQGNDNSPLHF
TGCGCCAGCAGCGCCAAACAGGGGAACGATAATTCACCCCTCCACTTT